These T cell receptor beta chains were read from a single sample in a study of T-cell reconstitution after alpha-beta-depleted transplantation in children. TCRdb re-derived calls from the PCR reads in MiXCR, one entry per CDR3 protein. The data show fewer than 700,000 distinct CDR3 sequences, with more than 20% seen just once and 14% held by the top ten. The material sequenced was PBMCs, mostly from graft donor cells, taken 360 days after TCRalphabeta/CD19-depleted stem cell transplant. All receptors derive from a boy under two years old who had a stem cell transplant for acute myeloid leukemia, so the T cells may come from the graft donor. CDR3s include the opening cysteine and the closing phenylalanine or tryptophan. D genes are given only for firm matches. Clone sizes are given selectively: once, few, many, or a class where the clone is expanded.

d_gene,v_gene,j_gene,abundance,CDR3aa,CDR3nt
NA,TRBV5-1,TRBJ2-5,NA,CASSLAGAGPQETQYF,TGCGCCAGCAGCTTGGCTGGGGCCGGGCCTCAAGAGACCCAGTACTTC
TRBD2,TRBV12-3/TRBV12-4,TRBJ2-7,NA,CASSLDSSGGTYEQYF,TGTGCCAGCAGTTTAGATTCTAGCGGGGGCACCTACGAGCAGTACTTC
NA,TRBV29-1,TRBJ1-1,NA,CSAHGTLMNTEAFF,TGCAGCGCCCACGGGACCCTCATGAACACTGAAGCTTTCTTT
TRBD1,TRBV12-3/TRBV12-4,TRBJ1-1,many,CASSWTGLMYTEAFF,TGTGCCAGCAGTTGGACAGGGCTAATGTACACTGAAGCTTTCTTT
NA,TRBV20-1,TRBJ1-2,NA,CSASAAAGYTF,TGCAGTGCTTCCGCAGCGGCTGGCTACACCTTC
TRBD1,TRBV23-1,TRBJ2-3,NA,CASSQEGQGAQPRPTDTQYF,TGCGCCAGCAGTCAAGAAGGACAGGGGGCTCAACCTAGGCCCACAGATACGCAGTATTTT
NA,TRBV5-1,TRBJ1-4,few,CASSLVVGTAKGKLFF,TGCGCCAGCAGCTTGGTTGTCGGGACGGCCAAAGGAAAACTGTTTTTT
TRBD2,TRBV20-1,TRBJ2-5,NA,CSARGLAVGIGETQYF,TGCAGTGCTAGAGGGCTAGCGGTGGGTATCGGAGAGACCCAGTACTTC
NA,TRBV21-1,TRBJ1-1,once,CASSKGQGRTEAFF,TGTGCCAGCAGCAAAGGACAGGGTCGGACTGAAGCTTTCTTT
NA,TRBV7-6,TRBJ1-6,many,CASSNRQDAPLHF,TGTGCCAGCAGCAACCGACAGGATGCACCCCTCCACTTT
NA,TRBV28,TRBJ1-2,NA,CASSLYAGTQLGGYTF,TGTGCCAGCAGTCTTTATGCGGGGACCCAGCTCGGTGGCTACACCTTC
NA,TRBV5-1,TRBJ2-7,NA,CASSQHVTPYEQYF,TGCGCCAGCAGCCAACACGTTACTCCCTACGAGCAGTACTTC
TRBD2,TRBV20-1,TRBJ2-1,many,CSAARTSGVPYNEQFF,TGCAGTGCTGCCCGGACTAGCGGGGTACCCTACAATGAGCAGTTCTTC
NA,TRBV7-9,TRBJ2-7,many,CASSLTGTYEQYF,TGCGCCAGCAGCTTGACTGGGACCTACGAGCAGTACTTC
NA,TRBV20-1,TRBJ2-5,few,CSARDGRGGQETQYF,TGCAGTGCTAGAGATGGGAGGGGGGGACAAGAGACCCAGTACTTC
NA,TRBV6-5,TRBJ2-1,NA,CASSYTWETPKNSYNEQFF,TGTGCCAGCAGTTACACCTGGGAGACTCCTAAAAACTCCTACAATGAGCAGTTCTTC
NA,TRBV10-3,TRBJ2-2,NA,CAISDRNTGELFF,TGTGCCATCAGTGACCGTAACACCGGGGAGCTGTTTTTT
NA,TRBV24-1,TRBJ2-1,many,CATSGGAVTLNEQFF,TGTGCCACCAGTGGGGGAGCAGTTACGCTCAATGAGCAGTTCTTC
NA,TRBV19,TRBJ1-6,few,CASSRYRDLNSPLHF,TGTGCCAGTAGTCGGTACAGGGATTTGAATTCACCCCTCCACTTT
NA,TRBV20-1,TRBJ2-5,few,CSARASAPTATWPQETQYF,TGCAGTGCTAGAGCTAGTGCCCCGACCGCGACTTGGCCCCAAGAGACCCAGTACTTC
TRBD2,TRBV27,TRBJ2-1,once,CASSPTGRQGNEQFF,TGTGCCAGCAGTCCAACCGGGAGGCAGGGCAATGAGCAGTTCTTC
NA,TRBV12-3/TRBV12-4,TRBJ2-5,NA,CASSPPRGSVSQYF,TGTGCCAGCAGCCCCCCCCGGGGCAGCGTGTCCCAGTACTTC
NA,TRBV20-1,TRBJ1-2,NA,CSASHDNYGYTF,TGCAGTGCTTCACACGATAACTATGGCTACACCTTC
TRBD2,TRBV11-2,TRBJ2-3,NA,CASSLDGAGGSTDTQYF,TGTGCCAGCAGCTTAGACGGGGCGGGGGGTAGCACAGATACGCAGTATTTT
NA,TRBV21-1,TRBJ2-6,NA,CASSPPSTGAGANVLTF,TGTGCCAGCAGCCCCCCTTCGACAGGGGCTGGGGCCAACGTCCTGACTTTC
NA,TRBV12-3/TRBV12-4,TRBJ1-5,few,CASSFSHSNQPQHF,TGTGCCAGCAGTTTCTCCCATAGCAATCAGCCCCAGCATTTT
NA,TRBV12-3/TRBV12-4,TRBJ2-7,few,CASSLAPGPLESEQYF,TGTGCCAGCAGTTTAGCGCCGGGGCCATTGGAGAGTGAGCAGTACTTC
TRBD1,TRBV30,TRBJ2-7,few,CAWSQDRGYEQYF,TGTGCCTGGAGTCAGGACAGGGGTTACGAGCAGTACTTC
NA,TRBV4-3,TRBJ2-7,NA,CASSQVDGTYEQYF,TGCGCCAGCAGCCAAGTAGATGGGACCTACGAGCAGTACTTC
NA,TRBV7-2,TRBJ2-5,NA,CASSLVTGKETQYF,TGTGCCAGCAGCTTAGTAACAGGGAAAGAGACCCAGTACTTC
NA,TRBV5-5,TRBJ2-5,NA,CASTLDGGPETQYF,TGTGCCAGCACCCTAGATGGGGGCCCGGAGACCCAGTACTTC
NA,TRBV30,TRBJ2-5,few,CAWSPTSPHQYF,TGTGCCTGGAGTCCTACTAGCCCCCATCAGTACTTC
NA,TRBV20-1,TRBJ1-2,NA,CSGRGGGGYTF,TGCAGTGGGAGAGGCGGCGGGGGCTACACCTTC
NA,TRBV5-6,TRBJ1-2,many,CASSRGPAPNYGYTF,TGTGCCAGCAGCCGGGGACCGGCCCCTAACTATGGCTACACCTTC
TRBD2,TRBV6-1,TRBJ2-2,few,CASRPGLAYTGELFF,TGTGCCAGCAGGCCGGGACTAGCTTACACCGGGGAGCTGTTTTTT